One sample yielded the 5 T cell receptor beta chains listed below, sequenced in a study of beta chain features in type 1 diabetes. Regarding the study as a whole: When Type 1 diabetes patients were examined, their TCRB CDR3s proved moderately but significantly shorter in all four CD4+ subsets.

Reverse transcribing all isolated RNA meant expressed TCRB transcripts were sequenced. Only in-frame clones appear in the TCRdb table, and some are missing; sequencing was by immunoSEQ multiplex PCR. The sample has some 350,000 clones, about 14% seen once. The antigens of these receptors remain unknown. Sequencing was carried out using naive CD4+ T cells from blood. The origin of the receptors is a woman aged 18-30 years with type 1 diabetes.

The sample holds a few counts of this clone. CDR3 nucleotide sequence: TGTGCCAGCGAGGGACAGGGAGGTCAGCCCCAGCATTTT. Protein: CASEGQGGQPQHF. This sequence joins TRBV2 and TRBJ1-5, with 9 positions matching TRBD1. This CDR3 contains 13 residues. The V segment lost 8 bases and the J segment 6 bases; nucleotides outside the gene matches: 5. CDR1 and CDR2 from the germline V gene are SNHLY and FYNNEI.

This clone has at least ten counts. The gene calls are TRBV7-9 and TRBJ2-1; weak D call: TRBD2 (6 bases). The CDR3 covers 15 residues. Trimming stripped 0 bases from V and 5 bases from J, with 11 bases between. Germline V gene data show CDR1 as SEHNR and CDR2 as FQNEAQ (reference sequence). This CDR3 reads CASSLAGLSNNEQFF. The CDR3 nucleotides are TGTGCCAGCAGCTTAGCGGGACTGAGCAACAATGAGCAGTTCTTC.

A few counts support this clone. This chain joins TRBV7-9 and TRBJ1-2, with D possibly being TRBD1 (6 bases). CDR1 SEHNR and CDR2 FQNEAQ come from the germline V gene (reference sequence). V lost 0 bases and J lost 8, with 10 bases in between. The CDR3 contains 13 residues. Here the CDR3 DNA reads TGTGCCAGCAGCTTAGCGCAGGGGAGCGGCTACACCTTC. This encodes CASSLAQGSGYTF.

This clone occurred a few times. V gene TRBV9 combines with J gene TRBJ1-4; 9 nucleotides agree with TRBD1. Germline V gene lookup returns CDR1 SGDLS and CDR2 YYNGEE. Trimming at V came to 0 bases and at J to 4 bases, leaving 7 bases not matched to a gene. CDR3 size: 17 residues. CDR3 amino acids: CASSVEGQGQGNEKLFF. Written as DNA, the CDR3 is TGTGCCAGCAGCGTAGAAGGACAGGGGCAAGGTAATGAAAAACTGTTTTTT.

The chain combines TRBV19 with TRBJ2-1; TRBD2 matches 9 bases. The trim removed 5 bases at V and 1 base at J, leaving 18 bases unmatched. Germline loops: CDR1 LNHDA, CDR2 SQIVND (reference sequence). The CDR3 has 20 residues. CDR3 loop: CASSRLRESSGSNSYNEQFF. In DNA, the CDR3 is TGTGCCAGTAGTCGGTTGCGGGAGAGTAGCGGGAGTAATTCCTACAATGAGCAGTTCTTC.